These T cell receptor beta chains were read from a single sample in a study of T-cell reconstitution after alpha-beta-depleted transplantation in children. TCRdb fed the PCR reads into MiXCR, producing one record per CDR3 protein. The data show approximately 230,000 distinct CDR3 sequences, 24% seen once. This specimen consisted of PBMCs, mostly from graft donor cells, obtained 360 days after TCRalphabeta/CD19-depleted stem cell transplant. The receptors originated from a female patient between 2 and 15 years old who had a stem cell transplant for congenital amegakaryocytic thrombocytopenia, so the T cells may come from the graft donor. CDR3s include the opening cysteine and the closing phenylalanine or tryptophan. The order of the fields is D gene, V gene, J gene, clone size, CDR3 protein, CDR3 DNA. The D gene is left open where the match is weak. Clone size is shown for a subset of rows, as once, few, many or a class of expanded clone.

>NA|TRBV20-1|TRBJ2-7|NA
CSAVDSGSYEQYF
TGCAGTGCTGTAGACTCGGGCTCCTACGAGCAGTACTTC
>NA|TRBV13|TRBJ1-2|NA
CASSSTNQGSAFYGYTF
TGTGCCAGCAGCTCGACTAACCAGGGCTCCGCTTTCTATGGCTACACCTTC
>TRBD2|TRBV5-1|TRBJ2-1|few
CASSTGLAVIDEQFF
TGCGCCAGCAGCACGGGACTAGCGGTAATCGATGAGCAGTTCTTC
>TRBD1|TRBV20-1|TRBJ2-3|NA
CSALTGGASTDTQYF
TGCAGTGCCCTGACAGGGGGCGCGAGCACAGATACGCAGTATTTT
>NA|TRBV30|TRBJ2-3|NA
CAWSVSSAGVRDTQYF
TGTGCCTGGAGTGTATCATCGGCGGGTGTACGTGATACGCAGTATTTT
>TRBD1|TRBV2|TRBJ2-3|few
CASSPDRGQTDTQYF
TGTGCCAGCAGCCCGGACAGGGGGCAGACAGATACGCAGTATTTT
>NA|TRBV6-1|TRBJ2-3|once
CATDGDGAYTDTQYF
TGTGCCACCGATGGTGACGGAGCTTACACAGATACGCAGTATTTT
>NA|TRBV20-1|TRBJ2-3|few
CSASVVRGLTDTQYF
TGCAGTGCTAGTGTGGTGCGGGGGCTCACAGATACGCAGTATTTT
>NA|TRBV6-2/TRBV6-3|TRBJ2-6|NA
CASGGWSGANVLTF
TGTGCCAGCGGGGGGTGGTCTGGGGCCAACGTCCTGACTTTC
>TRBD2|TRBV11-2|TRBJ2-4|NA
CASSYPVFGGVNIQYF
TGTGCCAGCAGCTACCCGGTGTTTGGGGGGGTGAACATTCAGTACTTC
>NA|TRBV6-5|TRBJ2-3|many
CASSYTTTDTQYF
TGTGCCAGCAGTTATACCACAACAGATACGCAGTATTTT
>NA|TRBV29-1|TRBJ2-3|many
CSVDMVGDTQYF
TGCAGCGTTGATATGGTCGGAGATACGCAGTATTTT
>NA|TRBV5-2|TRBJ1-6|NA
CAMGPGLNRQGYNSPLHF
TGTGCCATGGGCCCCGGGCTGAATCGACAGGGCTATAATTCACCCCTCCACTTT
>TRBD2|TRBV20-1|TRBJ2-1|NA
CSAPSGRAHNEQFF
TGCAGTGCTCCTAGCGGGAGGGCCCACAATGAGCAGTTCTTC
>NA|TRBV3-1|TRBJ2-2|many
CASSQDRQPGSTGELFF
TGTGCCAGCAGCCAAGACAGACAGCCTGGATCCACCGGGGAGCTGTTTTTT
>NA|TRBV7-2|TRBJ2-2|NA
CASSLDRRATGELFF
TGTGCCAGCAGCTTAGACCGGCGGGCAACCGGGGAGCTGTTTTTT
>NA|TRBV21-1|TRBJ2-7|NA
CASSKPEDRESYEQYF
TGTGCCAGCAGCAAGCCCGAGGACAGGGAAAGCTACGAGCAGTACTTC
>NA|TRBV7-6|TRBJ2-3|NA
CASSLVGGDTQYF
TGTGCCAGCAGCTTAGTTGGGGGTGATACGCAGTATTTT
>NA|TRBV5-1|TRBJ2-1|few
CASSVGLATTYNEQFF
TGCGCCAGCAGCGTGGGCCTAGCGACGACCTACAATGAGCAGTTCTTC
>TRBD1|TRBV5-6|TRBJ1-6|few
CASSKQGTSPLHF
TGTGCCAGCAGCAAACAGGGGACTTCACCCCTCCACTTT
>TRBD2|TRBV12-3/TRBV12-4|TRBJ2-7|many
CASRSPSGGFYEQYF
TGTGCCAGCAGGTCCCCTAGCGGGGGTTTTTACGAGCAGTACTTC
>TRBD2|TRBV10-3|TRBJ2-7|NA
CAIGSGYQREQYF
TGTGCCATCGGTAGCGGGTACCAAAGGGAGCAGTACTTC
>TRBD2|TRBV28|TRBJ2-1|few
CASSVAGGYNEQFF
TGTGCCAGCAGCGTAGCGGGGGGGTACAATGAGCAGTTCTTC
>NA|TRBV5-1|TRBJ2-2|few
CASRNGGRITGELFF
TGCGCCAGCAGGAACGGGGGGCGAATCACCGGGGAGCTGTTTTTT
>NA|TRBV12-3/TRBV12-4|TRBJ2-1|few
CASSSLTVSSNEQFF
TGTGCCAGCAGTTCATTGACAGTTTCAAGCAATGAGCAGTTCTTC
>NA|TRBV29-1|TRBJ1-1|NA
CSVGPGQITEAFF
TGCAGCGTTGGGCCCGGACAGATCACTGAAGCTTTCTTT
>TRBD2|TRBV5-1|TRBJ2-1|few
CASREGWGYNEQFF
TGCGCCAGCCGGGAGGGCTGGGGTTACAATGAGCAGTTCTTC
>TRBD2|TRBV27|TRBJ2-2|NA
CASSLSSGGRGELFF
TGTGCCAGCAGTTTATCGAGCGGGGGTAGGGGGGAGCTGTTTTTT